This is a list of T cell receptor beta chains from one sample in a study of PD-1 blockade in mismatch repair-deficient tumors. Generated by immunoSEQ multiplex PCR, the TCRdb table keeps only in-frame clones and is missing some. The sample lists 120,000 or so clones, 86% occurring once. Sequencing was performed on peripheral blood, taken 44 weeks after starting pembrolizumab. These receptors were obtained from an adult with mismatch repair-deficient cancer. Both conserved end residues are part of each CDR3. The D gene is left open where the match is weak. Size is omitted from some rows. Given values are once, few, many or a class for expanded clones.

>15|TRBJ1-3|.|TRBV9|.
CASSVAGSSGNTIYF
TGTGCCAGCAGCGTTGCAGGTAGCTCTGGAAACACCATATATTTT
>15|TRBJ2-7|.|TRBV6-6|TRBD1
CASSSGTGSNYEQYF
TGTGCCAGCAGTTCCGGGACAGGAAGTAACTACGAGCAGTACTTC
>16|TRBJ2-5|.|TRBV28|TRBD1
CASSPRDRWKQETQYF
TGTGCCAGCAGCCCCAGGGACAGGTGGAAGCAAGAGACCCAGTACTTC
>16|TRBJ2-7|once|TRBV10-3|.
CAIRGTGTTTSYEQYF
TGTGCCATCAGGGGAACCGGGACGACGACGTCCTACGAGCAGTACTTC
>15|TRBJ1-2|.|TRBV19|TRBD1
CASSRDWDSNYGYTF
TGTGCCAGTAGTAGAGATTGGGACAGTAACTATGGCTACACCTTC
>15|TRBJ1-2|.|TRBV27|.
CASSLSIGGRNGYTF
TGTGCCAGCAGTTTATCGATTGGGGGGCGTAATGGCTACACCTTC
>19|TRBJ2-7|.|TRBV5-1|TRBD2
CASSLDPGTSGSGSYEQYF
TGCGCCAGCAGCTTGGACCCCGGGACTAGCGGGAGTGGCTCCTACGAGCAGTACTTC
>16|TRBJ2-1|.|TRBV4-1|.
CASSQEQVRGYNEQFF
TGCGCCAGCAGCCAAGAACAAGTTAGAGGCTACAATGAGCAGTTCTTC
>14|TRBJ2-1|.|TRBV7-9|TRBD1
CASSSGTAHNEQFF
TGTGCCTCCTCCTCCGGGACAGCTCACAATGAGCAGTTCTTC
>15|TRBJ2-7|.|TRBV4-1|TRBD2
CASSHVAGGPREQYF
TGCGCCAGCAGCCACGTAGCGGGAGGGCCTCGCGAGCAGTACTTC
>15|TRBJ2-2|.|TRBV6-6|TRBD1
CASRPGTGTTGELFF
TGTGCCAGCAGACCAGGGACAGGGACCACCGGGGAGCTGTTTTTT
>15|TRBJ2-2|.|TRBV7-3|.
CASSGGPLNTGELFF
TGTGCCAGCTCCGGGGGACCCTTGAACACCGGGGAGCTGTTTTTT
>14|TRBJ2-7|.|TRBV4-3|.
CASSQDRQGYEQYF
TGCGCCAGCAGCCAAGATCGGCAGGGGTACGAGCAGTACTTC
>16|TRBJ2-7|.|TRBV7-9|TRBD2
CASSSRGGGASYEQYF
TGTGCCAGCAGCTCGCGGGGGGGCGGAGCTTCCTACGAGCAGTACTTC
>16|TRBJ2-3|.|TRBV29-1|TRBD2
CSVLLGTSGQAGTQYF
TGCAGCGTATTATTGGGGACTAGCGGGCAGGCAGGTACGCAGTATTTT
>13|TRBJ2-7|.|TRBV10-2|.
CASSLRGSGEQYF
TGCGCCAGCAGTTTGAGGGGGAGCGGCGAGCAGTACTTC
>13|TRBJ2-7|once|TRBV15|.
CATSSNEGYEQYF
TGTGCCACCAGCTCCAACGAGGGCTACGAGCAGTACTTC
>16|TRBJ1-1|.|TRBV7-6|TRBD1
CASSLDPTGGMTEAFF
TGTGCCAGCAGCTTAGACCCTACAGGGGGCATGACTGAAGCTTTCTTT
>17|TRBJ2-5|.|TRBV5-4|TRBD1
CASSAIDRGRNEETQYF
TGTGCCAGCAGCGCCATCGACAGGGGCCGTAATGAGGAGACCCAGTACTTC
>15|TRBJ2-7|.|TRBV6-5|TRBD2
CASSYLAGGPYEQYF
TGTGCCAGCAGTTACCTCGCGGGAGGACCCTACGAGCAGTACTTC
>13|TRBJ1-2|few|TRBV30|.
CAWSVRGAEGYTF
TGTGCCTGGAGTGTACGGGGGGCAGAAGGCTACACCTTC
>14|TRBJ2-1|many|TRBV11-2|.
CASSFVGSYNEQFF
TGTGCCAGCAGCTTCGTCGGGTCCTACAATGAGCAGTTCTTC
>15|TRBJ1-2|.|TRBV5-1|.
CASSLTPGKDYGYTF
TGCGCCAGCAGCTTGACGCCAGGGAAGGACTATGGCTACACCTTC
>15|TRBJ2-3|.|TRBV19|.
CASSMDFRSTDTQYF
TGTGCCAGTAGTATGGACTTCCGAAGCACAGATACGCAGTATTTT
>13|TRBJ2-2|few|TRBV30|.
CAWSRQETGELFF
TGTGCCTGGAGCCGACAGGAAACCGGGGAGCTGTTTTTT
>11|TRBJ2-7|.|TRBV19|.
CASSMAHEQYF
TGTGCCAGTAGTATGGCCCACGAGCAGTACTTC
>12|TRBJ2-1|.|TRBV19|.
CASTTTGGEQFF
TGTGCCAGCACAACGACCGGAGGTGAGCAGTTCTTC
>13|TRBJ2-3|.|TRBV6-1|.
CASSPSATDTQYF
TGTGCCAGCAGCCCATCAGCCACAGATACGCAGTATTTT
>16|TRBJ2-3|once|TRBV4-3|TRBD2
CASKGVAAGDTDTQYF
TGCGCCAGCAAAGGGGTTGCGGCGGGAGACACAGATACGCAGTATTTT
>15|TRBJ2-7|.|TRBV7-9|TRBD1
CASSLVDRARSEQYF
TGTGCCAGCAGCTTGGTTGACAGGGCTCGCTCCGAGCAGTACTTC
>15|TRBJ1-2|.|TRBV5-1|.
CASSFSGSANYGYTF
TGCGCCAGCAGCTTTTCGGGGTCAGCTAACTATGGCTACACCTTC
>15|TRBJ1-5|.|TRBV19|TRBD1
CASTTGTGDNQPQHF
TGTGCCAGTACGACCGGGACAGGGGATAATCAGCCCCAGCATTTT
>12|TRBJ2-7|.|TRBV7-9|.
CASSQGGYEQYF
TGTGCCAGCAGCCAGGGCGGATACGAGCAGTACTTC
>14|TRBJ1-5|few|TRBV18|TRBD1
CASSRNDREGLQHF
TGTGCCAGCTCACGGAACGACAGGGAGGGGCTCCAGCATTTT
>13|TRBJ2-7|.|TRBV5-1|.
CASSFKDFYEQYF
TGCGCCAGCAGCTTTAAGGACTTCTACGAGCAGTACTTC
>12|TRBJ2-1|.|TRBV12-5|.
CASGFQRDEQFF
TGTGCTAGTGGTTTCCAGAGGGATGAGCAGTTCTTC
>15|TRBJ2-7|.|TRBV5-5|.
CASSFSGRGNYEQYF
TGTGCCAGCAGCTTCTCAGGGAGAGGGAACTACGAGCAGTACTTC
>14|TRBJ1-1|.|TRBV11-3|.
CASSLRGANTEAFF
TGTGCCAGCAGCTTACGAGGGGCGAACACTGAAGCTTTCTTT
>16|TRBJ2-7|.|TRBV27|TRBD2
CASSSLGMRGSYEQYF
TGTGCCAGCAGTTCCCTGGGTATGCGGGGGTCCTACGAGCAGTACTTC
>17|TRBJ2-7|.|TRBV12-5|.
CASGLGATGTPRYEQYF
TGTGCTAGTGGTTTGGGAGCCACCGGGACCCCTCGCTACGAGCAGTACTTC
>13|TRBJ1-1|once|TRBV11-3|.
CASSQLRDSEAFF
TGTGCCAGCAGTCAACTCAGGGACTCGGAAGCTTTCTTT
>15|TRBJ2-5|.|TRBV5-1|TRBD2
CASSPFPGTTETQYF
TGCGCCAGCAGTCCCTTCCCTGGGACTACAGAGACCCAGTACTTC
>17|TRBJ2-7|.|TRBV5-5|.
CASSLVLAMSSTYEQYF
TGTGCCAGCAGCTTGGTTCTAGCTATGTCGAGCACTTACGAGCAGTACTTC
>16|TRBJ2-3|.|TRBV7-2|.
CASSSHLAVGTDTQYF
TGTGCCAGCAGCTCCCATTTAGCGGTGGGCACAGATACGCAGTATTTT
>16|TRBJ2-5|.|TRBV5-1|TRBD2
CASSLGTSGRTETQYF
TGCGCCAGCAGCTTAGGGACTAGCGGGAGGACAGAGACCCAGTACTTC
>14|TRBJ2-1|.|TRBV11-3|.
CASSPTRSNNEQFF
TGTGCCAGCAGCCCAACTAGGAGTAACAATGAGCAGTTCTTC
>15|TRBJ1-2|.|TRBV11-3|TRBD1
CASSFGGRGGQSYTF
TGTGCCAGCAGCTTTGGGGGTCGAGGGGGCCAGAGCTACACCTTC
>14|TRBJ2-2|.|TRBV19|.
CASSMRGIIWELFF
TGTGCCAGTAGTATGAGAGGGATTATCTGGGAGCTGTTTTTT